The present entry profiles one T cell receptor (beta chain) with its context. Its antigen specificity is not known. No much larger clone exists at a distance of one base, and base qualities are not known. TCRbeta CDR3 regions were amplified from genomic DNA by means of the immunoSEQ Assay, a bias-controlled multiplex PCR. The published analysis was carried out like this. The number of nucleated cells in each sample was estimated by amplification of reference gene primers within the assay. To quantify the absolute abundance of each unique TCRbeta CDR3 rearrangement, sequence reads were collapsed and filtered. For each sample, productive Simpson clonality was calculated as the square root of Simpson's diversity index over productive rearrangements. Here the immuneACCESS table is served through TCRdb, limited to in-frame sequences with V and J called. Missing clones are a known gap in these copies; in checked studies unresolved V genes cover under half, and the rest lacks a known reason. V and J calls and clone size are given by that table; D and trimming were obtained from the DNA. The sample includes about 150,000 clones, with roughly 80% observed a single time. Jointly, the top ten make up approximately 10% of the sample.

This sample is part of a study of blood T cell repertoires in COVID-19 (dated by TCRdb to 2019 to 2021). A note on the overall study: Collaborator samples came from the United States, Italy and Spain and covered acute and convalescent phases of COVID-19. The prospective study material was composed of cDNA or gDNA derived from T cells, B-cell-depleted T cells, or PBMCs. Subjects who had been exposed to COVID-19, were actively infected with it, or had recovered from it provided the deeply sampled blood TCRbeta repertoires that made up the dataset. The repertoires were released in a freely available public database intended as a resource for research on the immune response to SARS-CoV-2. Samples came from the ongoing ImmuneRACE study (first 160 participants) plus 1,254 subjects from 6 global collaborators. Sample metadata almost always included a de-identified subject ID, COVID-19 status, age in years and sex. Where HLA class I and class II types were available, the types were taken from metadata supplied by the sample provider, not from assay-based typing. What the study reported, not specific to this receptor: Clinical and demographic metadata were provided uncurated, with the amount varying by source and participant.

Whole blood was collected in K2EDTA tubes by collaborating institutions according to the institutions' own protocols. For TCRbeta analysis, collaborators shipped samples in one of three forms: frozen whole blood, isolated PBMCs, or DNA extracted from either of those sample types. The germline V gene specifies SGHTA as CDR1 and FQGNSA as CDR2. At the junction V is shortened by 4 bases and J by 2 bases, with 15 bases in between. The CDR3 runs 16 residues from the cysteine to the phenylalanine. The entry retains the CDR3 DNA only, 48 bases that are in frame from base 1. Recombination connected TRBV7-2 to TRBJ2-1; the D gene is perhaps TRBD2, from 5 matching bases. The TCR comes from a man aged 65 to 79 with active or convalescent COVID-19. The specimen sequenced was peripheral blood. The bases are TGTGCCAGCAGCTCAAGGGAGTTATCCACCTACAATGAGCAGTTCTTC. Translated, it gives CASSSRELSTYNEQFF.